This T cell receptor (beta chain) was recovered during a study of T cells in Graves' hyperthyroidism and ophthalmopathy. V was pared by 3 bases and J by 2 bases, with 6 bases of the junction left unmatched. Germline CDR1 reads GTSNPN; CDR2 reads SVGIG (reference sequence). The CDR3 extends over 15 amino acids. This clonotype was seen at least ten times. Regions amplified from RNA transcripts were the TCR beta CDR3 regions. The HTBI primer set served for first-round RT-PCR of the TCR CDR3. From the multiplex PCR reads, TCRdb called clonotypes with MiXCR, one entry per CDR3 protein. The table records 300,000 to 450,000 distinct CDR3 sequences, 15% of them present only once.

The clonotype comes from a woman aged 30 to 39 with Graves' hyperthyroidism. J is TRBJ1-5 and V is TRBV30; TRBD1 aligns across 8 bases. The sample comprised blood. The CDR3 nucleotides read TGTGCCTGGAGGAAGATGGGACAGGGCAATCAGCCCCAGCATTTT. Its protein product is CAWRKMGQGNQPQHF.